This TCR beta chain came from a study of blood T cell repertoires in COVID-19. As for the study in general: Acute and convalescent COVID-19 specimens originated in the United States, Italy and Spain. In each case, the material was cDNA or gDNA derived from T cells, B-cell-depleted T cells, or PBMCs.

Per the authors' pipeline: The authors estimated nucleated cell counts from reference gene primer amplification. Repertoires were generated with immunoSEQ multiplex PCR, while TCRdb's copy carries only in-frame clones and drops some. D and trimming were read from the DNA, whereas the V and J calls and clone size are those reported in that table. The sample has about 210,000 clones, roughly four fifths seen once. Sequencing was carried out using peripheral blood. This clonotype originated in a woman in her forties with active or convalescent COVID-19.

The CDR3 loop is CASSEASTPLYGYTF. DNA for the CDR3: TGTGCCAGCAGTGAAGCGTCAACACCTCTCTATGGCTACACCTTC. V usage is TRBV6-1 and J usage is TRBJ1-2; no definite D call. CDR3 length equals 15 residues. Germline CDR1 is MNHNS and CDR2 is SASEGT. V was clipped by 0 bases and J by 4 bases, with 12 bases between them.